A single T cell receptor (beta chain) is shown here with its context. Its target is not known. This record belongs to a study of cytomegalovirus exposure and HLA in healthy donors. Findings and limits, study-wide: Immune exposure was documented only through CMV serostatus.

In the PCR, 60 Vbeta and 13 Jbeta primers were used. Clones were read by immunoSEQ multiplex PCR, and TCRdb kept only the in-frame ones, dropping some. In the table there are about 160,000 clones, around 80% of which are singletons. This CDR3 is built from 15 residues. Germline loops: CDR1 MNHEY, CDR2 SMNVEV (reference sequence). The J segment lost 5 bases and the V segment lost 5 bases, leaving 10 bases of the junction unmatched. This chain uses TRBV27 with TRBJ2-3; 7 bases match TRBD1. The clonotype originates from a male donor in good health and CMV-seropositive. Input material: PBMCs. The CDR3 DNA is TGTGCCAGCAGTCTGGGACAGTTCGGTAGAGATACGCAGTATTTT. Amino acids: CASSLGQFGRDTQYF.